The sequence of this T cell receptor beta chain was determined in a study of T cell responses to AZD1222 COVID-19 vaccine. Findings and caveats of the study: Repertoire sampling occurred only after the peak T cell response.

Regarding this clone: Its antigen is still unknown.

Here immunoSEQ multiplex PCR was the method, and the copy in TCRdb shows in-frame clones only, minus some. This sample has roughly 160,000 clones, with 87% found just once. The V and J ends lost 5 bases and 4 bases, in that order; junction bases with no gene match: 11. The CDR3 has 17 amino acids. Germline lookup yields CDR1 SEHNR and CDR2 FQNEAQ (reference sequence). The TCR sequence derives from an adult who received the AZD1222 COVID-19 vaccine. The sample in question was peripheral blood, obtained 28 days after the second AZD1222 dose. V gene TRBV7-9 combines with J gene TRBJ1-1; 12 bases line up with TRBD1. Here the CDR3 DNA reads TGTGCCAGCAGCACCCGGGACAGGGGGCTTCTTTCCACTGAAGCTTTCTTT. Protein product: CASSTRDRGLLSTEAFF.